This note documents a single T cell receptor beta chain sequence. Its target is not known. It was with 60 Vbeta and 13 Jbeta primers that the PCR ran. TCRdb's copy holds only in-frame clones and misses some; the assay was immunoSEQ multiplex PCR. This table lists around 75,000 clones. The entry originates in a study of cytomegalovirus exposure and HLA in healthy donors. Study-level background: Within the Caucasian-associated ancestry cluster were about 81% of the 398 genotyped donors.

Study results and limitations: Near-uniform donor sequencing depth was presumed by presence/absence analyses. Several top significant clusters appeared, in a later analysis, to be linked to common viral pathogens.

After removal of 4 bases from V and 4 bases from J, the junction contained 7 bases not matched to a gene. The germline V gene encodes CDR1 SGDLS and CDR2 YYNGEE. The length of the CDR3 is 16 residues. The origin of this receptor is a man aged 45-60 years in good health and CMV-seropositive. The V call is TRBV9, the J call TRBJ2-3; TRBD2 aligns across 12 bases. Specimen: PBMCs. The CDR3 region is CASSPSSGRGADTQYF. CDR3 DNA: TGTGCCAGCAGCCCCTCTAGCGGGAGGGGGGCAGATACGCAGTATTTT.